This is a list of T cell receptor beta chains from one sample in a study of shared clonotypes between healthy human individuals. Method: immunoSEQ multiplex PCR; TCRdb's copy keeps in-frame clones and lacks some. The repertoire holds around 2.1 million clones, with roughly 91% as singletons. Source material: naive CD8+ T cells from PBMCs. The receptor source for this set is a man aged 18 to 30 in good health. Some clones in this sample may be carry-over from other donors' samples. Each CDR3 is given with its conserved first and last residue. The D gene is left open where the match is weak. Size is omitted from some rows. Given values are once, few, many or a class for expanded clones.

v_gene,j_gene,abundance,d_gene,CDR3aa,CDR3nt
TRBV29-1,TRBJ2-1,.,TRBD2,CSAGLAGVDEQFF,TGCAGCGCGGGACTAGCGGGAGTGGATGAGCAGTTCTTC
TRBV9,TRBJ1-2,once,.,CASSVAFSMDYGYTF,TGTGCCAGCAGCGTAGCTTTCTCGATGGACTATGGCTACACCTTC
TRBV4-3,TRBJ2-2,.,.,CASSQGSDTGELFF,TGCGCCAGCAGCCAAGGATCCGACACCGGGGAGCTGTTTTTT
TRBV9,TRBJ2-2,.,TRBD1,CASRDSGGRGGTGELFF,TGTGCCAGCAGGGACTCAGGGGGCAGGGGTGGCACCGGGGAGCTGTTTTTT
TRBV29-1,TRBJ1-1,.,.,CSVGTLTGRRVTAEAFF,TGCAGCGTCGGAACCCTTACAGGGAGAAGGGTAACCGCTGAAGCTTTCTTT
TRBV11-1,TRBJ2-1,.,TRBD2,CASSLRSLAPYNEQFF,TGTGCCAGCAGCTTACGTTCACTAGCGCCCTACAATGAGCAGTTCTTC
TRBV28,TRBJ2-2,.,.,CASSLRGATGELFF,TGTGCCAGCAGTTTAAGGGGCGCGACCGGGGAGCTGTTTTTT
TRBV4-1,TRBJ2-7,.,TRBD2,CASSQGLAWGEQYF,TGCGCCAGCAGCCAAGGACTAGCTTGGGGCGAGCAGTACTTC
TRBV2,TRBJ1-4,.,TRBD1,CASSDWGQPVNEKLFF,TGTGCCAGCAGTGATTGGGGACAGCCAGTTAATGAAAAACTGTTTTTT
TRBV12-5,TRBJ2-1,.,.,CASGPGSDHEQFF,TGTGCTAGTGGTCCGGGTAGCGACCATGAGCAGTTCTTC
TRBV7-2,TRBJ2-7,.,TRBD2,CASSLISGTSYEQYF,TGTGCCAGCAGCTTAATTAGCGGGACTTCCTACGAGCAGTACTTC
TRBV14,TRBJ2-7,.,.,CASSQAQSYEQYF,TGTGCCAGCAGCCAAGCTCAGTCCTACGAGCAGTACTTC
TRBV23-1,TRBJ2-7,.,.,CASCITGSYEQYF,TGCGCCAGCTGTATTACAGGGTCCTACGAGCAGTACTTC
TRBV11-2,TRBJ2-3,.,TRBD2,CASSFTSGDTQYF,TGTGCCAGCAGCTTTACTAGCGGGGATACGCAGTATTTT
TRBV7-2,TRBJ1-1,.,.,CASSLEGRNTEAFF,TGTGCCAGCAGCTTAGAGGGGAGGAACACTGAAGCTTTCTTT
TRBV19,TRBJ1-2,.,.,CASRLGGYGYTF,TGTGCCAGCCGACTTGGGGGCTATGGCTACACCTTC
TRBV19,TRBJ2-2,.,TRBD1,CASSWGTGNTGELFF,TGTGCCAGTAGTTGGGGGACAGGGAACACCGGGGAGCTGTTTTTT
TRBV6-5,TRBJ1-1,.,TRBD1,CASRYRDRGAEAFF,TGTGCCAGCAGATATCGTGACAGGGGTGCTGAAGCTTTCTTT
TRBV29-1,TRBJ2-3,.,.,CRGRGTDTQYF,TGCAGGGGGAGAGGGACAGATACGCAGTATTTT
TRBV11-2,TRBJ2-7,once,TRBD1,CASSLTRDRFYEQYF,TGTGCCAGCAGCTTGACCCGGGACAGATTCTACGAGCAGTACTTC
TRBV11-2,TRBJ2-4,.,.,CASSLDFLGGGGAAKNIQYF,TGTGCCAGCAGCTTAGATTTTCTCGGCGGTGGAGGGGCAGCCAAAAACATTCAGTACTTC
TRBV7-2,TRBJ1-2,.,TRBD1,CASSLDRHYGYTF,TGTGCCAGCAGCTTGGACAGGCACTATGGCTACACCTTC
TRBV5-8,TRBJ2-7,.,.,CASSLTRRGGHYEQYF,TGTGCCAGCAGCTTAACGCGCAGGGGAGGCCACTACGAGCAGTACTTC
TRBV6-1,TRBJ2-1,few,TRBD2,CASSESGSSYNEQFF,TGTGCCAGCAGTGAAAGCGGGAGCTCCTACAATGAGCAGTTCTTC